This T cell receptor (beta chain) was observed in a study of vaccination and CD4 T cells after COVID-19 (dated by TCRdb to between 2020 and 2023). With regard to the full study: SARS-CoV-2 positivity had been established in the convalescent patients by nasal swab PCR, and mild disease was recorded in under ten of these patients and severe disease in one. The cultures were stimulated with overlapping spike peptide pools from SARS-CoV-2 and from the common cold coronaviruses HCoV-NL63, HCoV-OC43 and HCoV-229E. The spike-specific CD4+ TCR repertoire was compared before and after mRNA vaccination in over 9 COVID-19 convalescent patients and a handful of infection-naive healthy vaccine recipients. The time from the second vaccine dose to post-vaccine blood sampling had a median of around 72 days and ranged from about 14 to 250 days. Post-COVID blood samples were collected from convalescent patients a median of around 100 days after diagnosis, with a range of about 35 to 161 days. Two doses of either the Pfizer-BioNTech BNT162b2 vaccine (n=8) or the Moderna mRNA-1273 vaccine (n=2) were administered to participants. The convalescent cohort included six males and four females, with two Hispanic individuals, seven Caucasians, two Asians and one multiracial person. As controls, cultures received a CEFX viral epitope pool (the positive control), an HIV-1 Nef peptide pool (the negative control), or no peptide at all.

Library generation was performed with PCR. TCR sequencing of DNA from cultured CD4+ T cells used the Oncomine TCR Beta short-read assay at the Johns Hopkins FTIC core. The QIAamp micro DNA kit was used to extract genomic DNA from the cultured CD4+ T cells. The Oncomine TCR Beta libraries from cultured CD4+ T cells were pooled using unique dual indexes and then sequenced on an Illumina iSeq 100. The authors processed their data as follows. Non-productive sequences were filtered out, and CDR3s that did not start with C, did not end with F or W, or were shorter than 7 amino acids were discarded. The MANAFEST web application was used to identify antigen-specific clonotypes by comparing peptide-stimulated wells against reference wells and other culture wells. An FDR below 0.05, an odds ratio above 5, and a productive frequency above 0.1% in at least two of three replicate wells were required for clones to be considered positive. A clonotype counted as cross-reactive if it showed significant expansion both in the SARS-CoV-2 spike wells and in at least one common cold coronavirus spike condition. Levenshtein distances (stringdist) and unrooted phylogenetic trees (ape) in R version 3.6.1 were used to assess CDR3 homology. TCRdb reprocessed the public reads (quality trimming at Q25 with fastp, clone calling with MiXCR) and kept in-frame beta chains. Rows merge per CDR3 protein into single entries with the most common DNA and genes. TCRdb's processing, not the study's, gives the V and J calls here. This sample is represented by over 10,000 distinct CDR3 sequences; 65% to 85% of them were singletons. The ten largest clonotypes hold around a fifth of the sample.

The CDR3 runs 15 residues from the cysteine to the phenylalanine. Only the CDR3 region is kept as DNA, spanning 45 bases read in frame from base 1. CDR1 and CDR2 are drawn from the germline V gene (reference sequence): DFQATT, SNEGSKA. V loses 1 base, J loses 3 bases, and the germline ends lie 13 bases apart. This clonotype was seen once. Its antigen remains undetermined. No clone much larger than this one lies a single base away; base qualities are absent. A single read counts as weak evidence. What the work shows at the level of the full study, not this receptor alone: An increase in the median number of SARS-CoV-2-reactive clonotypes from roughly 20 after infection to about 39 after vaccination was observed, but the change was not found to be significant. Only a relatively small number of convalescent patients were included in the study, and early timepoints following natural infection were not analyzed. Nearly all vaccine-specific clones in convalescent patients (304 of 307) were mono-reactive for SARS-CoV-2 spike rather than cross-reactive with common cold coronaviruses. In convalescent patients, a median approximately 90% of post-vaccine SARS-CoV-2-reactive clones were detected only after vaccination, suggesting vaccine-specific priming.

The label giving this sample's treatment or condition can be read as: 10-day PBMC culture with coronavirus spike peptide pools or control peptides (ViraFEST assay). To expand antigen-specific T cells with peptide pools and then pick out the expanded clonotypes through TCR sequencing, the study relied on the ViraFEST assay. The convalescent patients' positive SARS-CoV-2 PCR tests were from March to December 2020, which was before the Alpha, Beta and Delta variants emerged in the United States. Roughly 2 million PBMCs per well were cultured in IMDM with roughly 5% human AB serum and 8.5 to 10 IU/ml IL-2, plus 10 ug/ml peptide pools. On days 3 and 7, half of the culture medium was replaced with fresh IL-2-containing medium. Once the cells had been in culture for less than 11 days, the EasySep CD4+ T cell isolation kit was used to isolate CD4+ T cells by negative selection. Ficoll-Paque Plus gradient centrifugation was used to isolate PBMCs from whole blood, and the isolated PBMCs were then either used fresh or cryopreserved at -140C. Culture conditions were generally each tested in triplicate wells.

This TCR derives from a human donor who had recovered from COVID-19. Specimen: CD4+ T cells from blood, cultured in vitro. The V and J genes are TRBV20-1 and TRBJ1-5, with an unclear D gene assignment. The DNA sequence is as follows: TGCAGTGCTAGAGTGGACGAAACCTCCAATCAGCCCCAGCATTTT. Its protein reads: CSARVDETSNQPQHF.